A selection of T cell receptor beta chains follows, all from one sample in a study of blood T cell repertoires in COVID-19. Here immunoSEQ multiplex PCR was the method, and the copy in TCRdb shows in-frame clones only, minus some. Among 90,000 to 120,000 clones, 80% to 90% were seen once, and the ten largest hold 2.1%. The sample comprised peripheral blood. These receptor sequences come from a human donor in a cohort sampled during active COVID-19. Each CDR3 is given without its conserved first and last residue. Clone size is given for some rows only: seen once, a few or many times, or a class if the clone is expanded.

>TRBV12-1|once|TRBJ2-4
ASSFTAASGFGGSAKNIQY
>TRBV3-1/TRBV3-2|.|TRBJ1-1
ASSLRTGGDTEAF
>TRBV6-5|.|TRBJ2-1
ASRGGQDYNEQF
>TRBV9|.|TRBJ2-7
ASSARRTGYEQY
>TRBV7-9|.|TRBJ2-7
ASSLGKPYEQY
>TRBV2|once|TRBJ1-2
ASSTGTDNYGYT
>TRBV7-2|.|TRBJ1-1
ASSLYGVDNTEAF
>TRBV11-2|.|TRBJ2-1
ASSLAGGYNEQF
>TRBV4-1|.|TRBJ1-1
ASSPQGTASNTEAF
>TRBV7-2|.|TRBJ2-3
ASSLGAGDTQY
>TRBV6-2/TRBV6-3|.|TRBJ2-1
ASSYSASGGLNEQF
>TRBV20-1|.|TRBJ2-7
RALTGNEQY
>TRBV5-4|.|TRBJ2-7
ASSLGGDQSSYEQY
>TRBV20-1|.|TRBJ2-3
SASTSGRKTSTDTQY
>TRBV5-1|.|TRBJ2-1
ASSLGTGYNEQF
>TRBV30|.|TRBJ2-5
ACRSGETQY
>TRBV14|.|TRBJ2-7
ASSQARYEQY
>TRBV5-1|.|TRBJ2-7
ASSLAGAYSYEQY
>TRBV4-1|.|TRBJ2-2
ASSQPGLAGELF
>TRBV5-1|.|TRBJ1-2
ASRSGTGVHGYT
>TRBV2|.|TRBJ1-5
ASKGYVSNQPQH
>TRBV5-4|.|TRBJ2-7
ASSPRTSGSYEQY
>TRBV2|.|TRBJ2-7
ASKEQGTAYEQY
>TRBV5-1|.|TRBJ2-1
ASSGEGSRGPYNEQF
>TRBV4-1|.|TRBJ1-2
ASSPPGTDFNYGYT
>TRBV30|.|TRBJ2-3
AWSPYLEGTDTQY
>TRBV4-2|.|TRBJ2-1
ASSQLGQGLKF
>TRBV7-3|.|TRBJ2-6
ASTSGPTGANVLT
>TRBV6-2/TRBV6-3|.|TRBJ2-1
ASSLTQGQGYEQF
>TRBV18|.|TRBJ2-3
ASSPPSVGTDTQY
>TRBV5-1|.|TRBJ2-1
ASSLFSEGRYEQF
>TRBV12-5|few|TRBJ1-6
ASGRQGANSPLH
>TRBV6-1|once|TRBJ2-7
ASSVGRTGGRYEQY
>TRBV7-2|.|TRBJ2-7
ASSPTGTGVQHEQY